The next 22 T cell receptor beta chains were all read from a single sample in a study of blood T cell repertoires in COVID-19. TCRdb's copy holds only in-frame clones and misses some; the assay was immunoSEQ multiplex PCR. This table holds about 440,000 clones, less than 95% found once. Sequencing input: PBMCs or T cells enriched from blood (not recorded which). These receptors originate from a man aged 18 to 35 who had recovered from COVID-19.

The chain couples TRBV9 to TRBJ2-6, with no clear D. Looked up from germline, CDR1 is SGDLS and CDR2 is YYNGEE. The CDR3 is 16 residues long. V was shortened by 0 bases and J by 2 bases, with 9 bases between the two germline ends. In DNA form, the CDR3 reads TGTGCCAGCAGCGTAGGAGTGCAGGCTGGGGCCAACGTCCTGACTTTC. It codes for CASSVGVQAGANVLTF.

This sequence joins TRBV18 and TRBJ1-5; 10 bases agree with TRBD1. The CDR3 sequence is 15 residues long. The germline CDR1 and CDR2 sequences are KGHSH and LQKENI. Germline trimming cut 3 bases from V and 5 bases from J; bases unmatched to any gene: 4. The CDR3 nucleotides are TGTGCCAGCTCACCTAGGGACAGGGGCCATCAGCCCCAGCATTTT. This encodes CASSPRDRGHQPQHF.

This clone was seen only once. The rearrangement uses TRBV5-1 and TRBJ2-2, with 11 nucleotides matching TRBD2. This CDR3 region has 17 residues. From germline, CDR1 is SGHRS and CDR2 YFSETQ. V lost 6 bases to trimming and J lost 7 bases; unmatched junction nucleotides: 14. CDR3 nucleotide sequence: TGCGCCAGCACCCAACTTTCTAGCGGGAGGTCCATCGGGGAGCTGTTTTTT. It translates to CASTQLSSGRSIGELFF.

J is TRBJ2-1 and V is TRBV28; 11 nucleotides match TRBD2. Germline CDR1 and CDR2: MDHEN and SYDVKM. With V trimmed by 7 bases and J by 0 bases, 2 bases remained unmatched. CDR3 length: 15 amino acids. The CDR3 reads CASTLAGGSYNEQFF. The CDR3 DNA follows: TGTGCCAGCACGCTAGCGGGAGGCTCCTACAATGAGCAGTTCTTC.

J is TRBJ1-5 and V is TRBV19; D is unresolved. V dropped 1 base and J dropped 5 bases, with 12 bases sitting between them. The CDR3 is made up of 15 amino acids. Germline V CDR1 and CDR2: LNHDA, SQIVND (reference sequence). The CDR3: CASSIVARWDQPQHF. CDR3 coding DNA: TGTGCCAGTAGTATAGTAGCGAGGTGGGATCAGCCCCAGCATTTT.

The rearrangement links TRBV7-9 to TRBJ1-1, with D possibly matching TRBD1 (6 bases). This CDR3 contains 13 residues. The V end was cut by 7 bases, the J end by 1 base, with 10 bases between. Germline CDR1 SEHNR, CDR2 FQNEAQ (reference sequence). DNA for the CDR3: TGTGCCAGCACTCAACAGGGGAACACTGAAGCTTTCTTT. Its translation is CASTQQGNTEAFF.

The chain recombines TRBV28 with TRBJ1-6; no clear D gene. CDR1 is MDHEN, CDR2 SYDVKM, per germline. The V end lost 3 bases, the J end lost 6 bases, and 12 bases lay between the germline ends. The CDR3 runs 15 residues. CDR3 protein: CASSLAGKSNSPLHF. DNA for the CDR3: TGTGCCAGCAGTTTGGCCGGGAAAAGTAATTCACCCCTCCACTTT.

The chain employs TRBV5-1 and TRBJ2-1, with 8 positions matching TRBD2. The length of the CDR3 is 12 residues. In germline, CDR1 is SGHRS, CDR2 YFSETQ. V lost 3 bases and J lost 13; bases outside the gene matches: 6. The CDR3 is CASSSERETQFF. CDR3 bases: TGCGCCAGCAGCTCCGAGCGGGAGACCCAGTTCTTC.

The chain recombines TRBV27 with TRBJ1-2, with TRBD1 identical over 9 bases. Germline loops: CDR1 MNHEY, CDR2 SMNVEV (reference sequence). The V gene end was trimmed by 5 bases and the J gene end by 2 bases; junction bases not matched to a gene: 6. The CDR3 is made up of 15 amino acids. Written as DNA, the CDR3 is TGTGCCAGCAGTCCTAGACAGGGGGTGAACTATGGCTACACCTTC. Protein: CASSPRQGVNYGYTF.

The sample holds one count of this clone. A read error may produce the germline difference seen at one junction end. The chain is built from TRBV28 and TRBJ1-5; D perhaps matches TRBD1 (5 bases). In germline, CDR1 is MDHEN, CDR2 SYDVKM. This CDR3 is 16 amino acids long. CDR3 in DNA: TGTGCCAGCACTTTACTGGGGGGTTATAGCAATCAGCCCCAGCATTTT. Translation: CASTLLGGYSNQPQHF.

In its sample, this clone was seen once. The genes are TRBV5-1 and TRBJ2-1; 10 bases fit TRBD1. Germline V lookup: CDR1 SGHRS, CDR2 YFSETQ. There are 16 residues in the CDR3. J was trimmed by 4 bases and V by 4 bases; bases with no gene match: 8. CDR3 bases: TGCGCCAGCAGCGCAAGCCCGGGACAGGGGTACAATGAGCAGTTCTTC. This translates into CASSASPGQGYNEQFF.

This sequence joins TRBV6-5 and TRBJ1-6; D is uncertain. Per the germline V gene, CDR1 is MNHEY and CDR2 is SVGAGI. The CDR3 is made up of 16 amino acids. Deletions cut 0 bases from V and 3 bases from J, with 9 bases between. DNA for the CDR3: TGTGCCAGCAGTTACTCGTACTTTCGCTATAATTCACCCCTCCACTTT. Protein sequence: CASSYSYFRYNSPLHF.

The chain has TRBV2 and TRBJ1-1, with TRBD1 as a possible D gene (5 bases). The CDR3 covers 13 residues. With 3 bases removed from V and 3 bases from J, the gap between germline ends came to 8 bases. The germline CDR1 and CDR2 sequences are SNHLY and FYNNEI. The CDR3 nucleotides read TGTGCCAGCAGTGACCGGGGGGACACTGAAGCTTTCTTT. Translation gives CASSDRGDTEAFF.

This clone was counted once. The rearrangement links TRBV5-6 to TRBJ1-4; D is unclear. This CDR3 is 14 amino acids long. The V end lost 1 base, the J end lost 6 bases, and 10 bases lay between the germline ends. CDR1 is SGHDT and CDR2 is YYEEEE in the germline V gene. In nucleotides, the CDR3 is TGTGCCAGCAGCTTGACGGGAATCTATGAAAAACTGTTTTTT. It encodes CASSLTGIYEKLFF. The entire variable domain, with the rest obtained from reference TRBV5-6 and TRBJ1-4, is as follows: DAGVTQSPTHLIKTRGQQVTLRCSPKSGHDTVSWYQQALGQGPQFIFQYYEEEERQRGNFPDRFSGHQFPNYSSELNVNALLLGDSALYLCASSLTGIYEKLFFGSGTQLSVL.

V usage is TRBV7-9 and J usage is TRBJ1-6, with 9 bases that match TRBD1. The CDR3 extends over 18 amino acids. Trimming cost V 0 bases and J 8 bases; bases outside gene matches: 11. The germline CDR1 and CDR2 sequences are SEHNR and FQNEAQ (reference sequence). CDR3: CASSLARQGVAADSPLHF. Here the CDR3 DNA reads TGTGCCAGCAGCTTAGCCCGACAGGGGGTAGCGGCGGATTCACCCCTCCACTTT.

The CDR3 coding sequence is TGTGCCAGCAGCTTCTTGACGGGAGTGGGGCAAGAGACCCAGTACTTC. It translates to CASSFLTGVGQETQYF. The chain couples TRBV5-4 to TRBJ2-5, with a possible D match to TRBD2 (6 bases). The germline gives CDR1 SGHNT, CDR2 YYREEE (reference sequence). This CDR3 is built from 16 residues. Between the trimmed V and J ends, which lost 2 bases and 2 bases, there was a span of 16 bases.

This clone was found a few times. Other DNA sequences within the sample encode an identical CDR3. Here the CDR3 reads CASSLSGSNQPQHF. The CDR3, as DNA: TGTGCCAGCAGTTTGTCCGGGAGCAATCAGCCCCAGCATTTT. The chain joins TRBV27 to TRBJ1-5; D not certain. Deletions cut 3 bases from V and 1 base from J, with 7 bases between. Germline CDR1 MNHEY, CDR2 SMNVEV (reference sequence). The CDR3 totals 14 residues.

This sequence joins TRBV24-1 and TRBJ1-5; the D is unclear. The CDR3 has 15 amino acids. Germline assignment: CDR1 KGHDR and CDR2 SFDVKD. Trimming removed 1 base from V and 1 base from J, with 7 bases in between. CDR3 residues: CATSDFTGSNQPQHF. DNA of the CDR3: TGTGCCACCAGTGATTTTACGGGAAGCAATCAGCCCCAGCATTTT.

This clone was seen a single time. The V and J genes are TRBV6-6 and TRBJ1-2, with 8 bases matching TRBD1. Losses at the gene ends were 6 bases for V and 1 base for J; bases not matched to a gene: 10. The CDR3 length is 16 residues. Germline loops: CDR1 MNHNY, CDR2 SVGAGI (reference sequence). The CDR3 DNA reads as TGTGCCAGCAGCACCCTATCAGGGGGCGGTAACTATGGCTACACCTTC. Translated, it gives CASSTLSGGGNYGYTF.

This chain joins TRBV25-1 and TRBJ1-4; 9 nucleotides agree with TRBD1. CDR1 is MGHDK, CDR2 SYGVNS, per germline. The CDR3 contains 15 residues. The ends lost 6 bases at V and 6 bases at J; junction bases unmatched: 8. CDR3 amino acids: CASSSGQGNYEKLFF. The CDR3 bases are TGTGCCAGCAGCTCGGGACAGGGTAATTATGAAAAACTGTTTTTT.

The chain has TRBV7-9 and TRBJ2-3; D unresolved. The germline CDR1 and CDR2 sequences are SEHNR and FQNEAQ (reference sequence). The CDR3 length is 14 residues. Trimming took off 4 bases at V and 2 bases at J, with 10 bases between the two ends. The CDR3 DNA reads as TGTGCCAGCAGCTCCCGGTTAACCACAGATACGCAGTATTTT. Its translation: CASSSRLTTDTQYF.

The chain has TRBV10-3 and TRBJ1-1, with D uncertain. CDR3 size: 13 residues. Looked up from germline, CDR1 is ENHRY and CDR2 is SYGVKD. V gave up 5 bases and J gave up 1 base, with 8 bases separating them. The CDR3: CAISSTENTEAFF. For the CDR3, the DNA is TGTGCCATCAGTTCCACAGAGAACACTGAAGCTTTCTTT.